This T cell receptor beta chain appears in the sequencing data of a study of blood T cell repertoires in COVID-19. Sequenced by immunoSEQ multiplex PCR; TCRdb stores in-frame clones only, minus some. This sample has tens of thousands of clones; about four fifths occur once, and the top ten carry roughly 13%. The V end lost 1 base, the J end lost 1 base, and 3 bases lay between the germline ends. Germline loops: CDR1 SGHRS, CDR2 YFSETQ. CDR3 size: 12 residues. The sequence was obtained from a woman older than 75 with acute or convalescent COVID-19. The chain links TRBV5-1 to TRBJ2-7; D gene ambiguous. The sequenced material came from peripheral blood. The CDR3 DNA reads TGCGCCAGCAGCTTGCGGTCCTACGAGCAGTACTTC. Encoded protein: CASSLRSYEQYF.